Presented here are 4 T cell receptor beta chains from one specimen sequenced in a study of blood T cell repertoires in COVID-19. TCRdb's copy holds only in-frame clones and misses some; the assay was immunoSEQ multiplex PCR. Among some 170,000 clones listed, 65% to 90% were seen once. Sequenced: PBMCs or T cells enriched from blood (not recorded which). Receptors originate from a man aged 45-65 years who had recovered from COVID-19.

In this sample, this clone turned up a few times. The chain uses TRBV28 and TRBJ2-7, with 7 bases lining up with TRBD1. Trimming removed 8 bases from V and 4 bases from J; junction bases left unmatched: 11. CDR1 and CDR2 (germline): MDHEN, SYDVKM. The CDR3 is made up of 14 amino acids. The CDR3 DNA reads as TGTGCCAGCTATCCGGGACAGAGACCGTACGAGCAGTACTTC. Its protein product is CASYPGQRPYEQYF.

The V gene is TRBV30, the J gene TRBJ2-5, with D perhaps TRBD1 (8 bases). The CDR3 is 19 residues long. Trimming stripped 2 bases from V and 5 bases from J, with 30 bases between. Germline V gene lookup returns CDR1 GTSNPN and CDR2 SVGIG (reference sequence). This CDR3 is CAWSHGKTTGGAVVETQYF. The CDR3 nucleotides are TGTGCCTGGAGTCACGGCAAAACCACAGGGGGGGCTGTTGTGGAGACCCAGTACTTC.

The chain is built from TRBV18 and TRBJ1-5; weak D call: TRBD1 (5 bases). V lost 5 bases and J 4 bases, leaving 6 bases between the germline ends. CDR3 size: 12 residues. From germline, CDR1 is KGHSH and CDR2 LQKENI. The CDR3 is CASSDSNQPQHF. The CDR3 coding sequence is TGTGCCAGCTCAGACAGTAATCAGCCCCAGCATTTT.

J is TRBJ1-2 and V is TRBV5-1, with TRBD1 matching 10 bases. The trim removed 3 bases at V and 6 bases at J, leaving 8 bases unmatched. CDR3 length: 15 amino acids. Germline V gene lookup returns CDR1 SGHRS and CDR2 YFSETQ. This CDR3 is CASSWGTGAVDGYTF. The CDR3, as DNA: TGCGCCAGCAGCTGGGGGACAGGGGCCGTGGATGGCTACACCTTC.